These T cell receptor beta chains were read from a single sample in a study of shared clonotypes between healthy human individuals. TCRdb's table, derived via immunoSEQ multiplex PCR, lists solely in-frame clones and lacks some. The sample has about 690,000 clones; roughly 91% are singletons. Sequenced material: memory CD8+ T cells from PBMCs. These receptors were collected from a man aged 18 to 29 in good health. Some clones in this sample may be carry-over from other donors' samples. Each CDR3 is given with its conserved first and last residue. The order of the fields is J gene, clone size, D gene, V gene, CDR3 DNA, CDR3 protein. D genes are given only for firm matches. The size entry is marked missing in some rows and otherwise reads once, few, many or a size class.

J: TRBJ2-7; size: -; D: -; V: TRBV11-2; DNA: TGTGCCAGCAGCTTATATCCGTCTGCCAAAAACCCCACCTACGAGCAGTACTTC; CDR3: CASSLYPSAKNPTYEQYF
J: TRBJ2-1; size: -; D: -; V: TRBV28; DNA: TGTGCCAGCAGCAAGACAGGGGCGGGGGTCAATGAGCAGTTCTTC; CDR3: CASSKTGAGVNEQFF
J: TRBJ2-6; size: -; D: TRBD1; V: TRBV27; DNA: TGTGCCAGCAGTTCATACAGGGGCTACGAGGCCAACGTCCTGACTTTC; CDR3: CASSSYRGYEANVLTF
J: TRBJ2-5; size: -; D: TRBD1; V: TRBV6-5; DNA: TGTGCCAGCAGTCTCCGACAGGGCCAAGAGACCCAGTACTTC; CDR3: CASSLRQGQETQYF
J: TRBJ2-5; size: -; D: TRBD2; V: TRBV9; DNA: TGTGCCAGCAGCGTAGGACTAGCGGGAGGAGAGACCCAGTACTTC; CDR3: CASSVGLAGGETQYF
J: TRBJ2-5; size: -; D: -; V: TRBV2; DNA: TGTGCCAGCAGAGGAGCGGAATGGGTCCAAGAGACCCAGTACTTC; CDR3: CASRGAEWVQETQYF
J: TRBJ2-2; size: -; D: -; V: TRBV9; DNA: TGTGCCAGCAGCGGGGGGGTTGCGGAGCTGTTTTTT; CDR3: CASSGGVAELFF
J: TRBJ2-7; size: -; D: TRBD1; V: TRBV28; DNA: TGTGCCAGCAGTCTAGGGGGCGGGCAGTTCTATGAGCAGTACTTC; CDR3: CASSLGGGQFYEQYF
J: TRBJ2-7; size: -; D: TRBD2; V: TRBV28; DNA: TGTGCCAGCAGTTTACCCCCGAGGCTAGCGGGAGATGCCCCTCTCGAGCAGTACTTC; CDR3: CASSLPPRLAGDAPLEQYF
J: TRBJ2-2; size: -; D: -; V: TRBV7-9; DNA: TGTGCCAGCGACGAGACCGGGGAGCTGTTTTTT; CDR3: CASDETGELFF
J: TRBJ2-5; size: -; D: -; V: TRBV9; DNA: TGTGCCAGCAGCGTAGAGGGGGTGGTGGGAGAGACCCAGTACTTC; CDR3: CASSVEGVVGETQYF
J: TRBJ1-3; size: -; D: -; V: TRBV14; DNA: TGTGCCAGCAGCCAAGAAATTCAGGGCTCTGGAAACACCATATATTTT; CDR3: CASSQEIQGSGNTIYF
J: TRBJ2-7; size: -; D: TRBD2; V: TRBV28; DNA: TGTGCCAGCAGGCTCGGGGGGGGTTATACCTACGAGCAGTACTTC; CDR3: CASRLGGGYTYEQYF
J: TRBJ1-2; size: -; D: TRBD1; V: TRBV29-1; DNA: TGCAGCGTCGGACAGGGTAGCGACTATGGCTACACCTTC; CDR3: CSVGQGSDYGYTF
J: TRBJ2-1; size: -; D: -; V: TRBV6-1; DNA: TGTGCCAGCAGTGGATTTAGCGGGACAGCCTACAATGAGCAGTTCTTC; CDR3: CASSGFSGTAYNEQFF
J: TRBJ2-1; size: few; D: TRBD2; V: TRBV12-5; DNA: TGTGCTAGTGGTACCGGGACTAGCGGGAGGAATGAGCAGTTCTTC; CDR3: CASGTGTSGRNEQFF
J: TRBJ2-1; size: -; D: -; V: TRBV28; DNA: TGTGCCAGCAGTTTACCTCGCGTCGAACTGGTCTCCTACAATGAGCAGTTCTTC; CDR3: CASSLPRVELVSYNEQFF
J: TRBJ2-7; size: -; D: -; V: TRBV6-5; DNA: TGTGCCAGCAGACCTTCCGGGGAGCCCCCCTACGAGCAGTACTTC; CDR3: CASRPSGEPPYEQYF
J: TRBJ1-2; size: -; D: -; V: TRBV7-6; DNA: TGTGCCAGCAGCCGAGGGGGTGGCAGGAGCCCCCCCAACTATGGCTACACCTTC; CDR3: CASSRGGGRSPPNYGYTF
J: TRBJ1-1; size: -; D: -; V: TRBV4-2; DNA: TGTGCCAGCAGCCAACGCACTGAAGCTTTCTTT; CDR3: CASSQRTEAFF
J: TRBJ2-2; size: -; D: TRBD2; V: TRBV27; DNA: TGTGCCAGCAGTTTTTCTAGCGGGGACCACACCGGGGAGCTGTTTTTT; CDR3: CASSFSSGDHTGELFF
J: TRBJ2-7; size: -; D: -; V: TRBV7-8; DNA: TGTGCCAGCAGCTTGCCCCCAGACGAGCAGTACTTC; CDR3: CASSLPPDEQYF
J: TRBJ2-7; size: -; D: -; V: TRBV28; DNA: TGTGCCAGCAGTTTTGGGTCCTACGAGCAGTACTTC; CDR3: CASSFGSYEQYF
J: TRBJ2-7; size: -; D: -; V: TRBV9; DNA: TGTGCCAGCAGCGAGGGACTGGACAGGTCCTACGAGCAGTACTTC; CDR3: CASSEGLDRSYEQYF
J: TRBJ2-3; size: -; D: -; V: TRBV30; DNA: TGTGCCTGGAGTGTACTCCGGCGGAGCACAGATACGCAGTATTTT; CDR3: CAWSVLRRSTDTQYF
J: TRBJ1-4; size: -; D: -; V: TRBV7-8; DNA: TGTGCCAGCAGCTTATTCGGAGGGTTGGAAAAACTGTTTTTT; CDR3: CASSLFGGLEKLFF
J: TRBJ1-1; size: few; D: -; V: TRBV15; DNA: TGTGCCACCAGAGAGACTAGGAAGAACACTGAAGCTTTCTTT; CDR3: CATRETRKNTEAFF
J: TRBJ2-1; size: -; D: TRBD2; V: TRBV30; DNA: TGTGCCTGGAGTGTACTAGCGGGGTTTAGCTCCTACAATGAGCAGTTCTTC; CDR3: CAWSVLAGFSSYNEQFF
J: TRBJ2-3; size: once; D: TRBD1; V: TRBV7-3; DNA: TGTGCCAGCAGCTATGGGACAGGGTCGACAGATACGCAGTATTTT; CDR3: CASSYGTGSTDTQYF
J: TRBJ2-7; size: -; D: TRBD1; V: TRBV19; DNA: TGTGCCAGTAGTATAGATGGGGACAGATCTGCCTACGAGCAGTACTTC; CDR3: CASSIDGDRSAYEQYF
J: TRBJ2-5; size: -; D: -; V: TRBV4-1; DNA: TGCGCCAGCAGCCAAGATCATGAACTTCAAGAGACCCAGTACTTC; CDR3: CASSQDHELQETQYF
J: TRBJ2-7; size: -; D: TRBD2; V: TRBV11-2; DNA: TGTGCCAGCAGCTTAGATCTCGGGGAGGGCTCCTACGAGCAGTACTTC; CDR3: CASSLDLGEGSYEQYF
J: TRBJ2-3; size: -; D: TRBD2; V: TRBV6-5; DNA: TGTGCCAGCAGCCTCGGGGGGTCTGATACGCAGTATTTT; CDR3: CASSLGGSDTQYF
J: TRBJ2-1; size: -; D: -; V: TRBV13; DNA: TGTGCCAGCAGTTCCGGGGTTTACAATGAGCAGTTCTTC; CDR3: CASSSGVYNEQFF
J: TRBJ1-3; size: -; D: TRBD1; V: TRBV29-1; DNA: TGCAGCGTTGTTCAGGGGGAATCTGGAAACACCATATATTTT; CDR3: CSVVQGESGNTIYF
J: TRBJ2-7; size: -; D: TRBD2; V: TRBV10-3; DNA: TGTGCCATCAGTGAGACCATAGCGGGAGGGCCCTACGAGCAGTACTTC; CDR3: CAISETIAGGPYEQYF